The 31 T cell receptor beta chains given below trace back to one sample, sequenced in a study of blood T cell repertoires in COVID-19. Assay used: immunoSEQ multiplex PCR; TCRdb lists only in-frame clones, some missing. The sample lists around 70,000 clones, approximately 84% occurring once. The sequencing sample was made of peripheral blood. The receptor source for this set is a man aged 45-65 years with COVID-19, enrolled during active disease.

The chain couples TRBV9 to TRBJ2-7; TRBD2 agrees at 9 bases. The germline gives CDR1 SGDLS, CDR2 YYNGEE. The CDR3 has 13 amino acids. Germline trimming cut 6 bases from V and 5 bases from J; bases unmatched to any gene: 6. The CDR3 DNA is TGTGCCAGCAATAGCGGGAGTTCGAACGAGCAGTACTTC. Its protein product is CASNSGSSNEQYF.

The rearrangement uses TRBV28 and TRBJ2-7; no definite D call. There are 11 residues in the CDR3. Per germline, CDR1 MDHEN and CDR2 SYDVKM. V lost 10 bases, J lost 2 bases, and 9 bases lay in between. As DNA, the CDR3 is TGTGCCACCAGGTCTACCTACGAGCAGTACTTC. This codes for CATRSTYEQYF. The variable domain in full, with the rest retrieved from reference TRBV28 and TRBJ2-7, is DVKVTQSSRYLVKRTGEKVFLECVQDMDHENMFWYRQDPGLGLRLIYFSYDVKMKEKGDIPEGYSVSREKKERFSLILESASTNQTSMYLCATRSTYEQYFGPGTRLTVT.

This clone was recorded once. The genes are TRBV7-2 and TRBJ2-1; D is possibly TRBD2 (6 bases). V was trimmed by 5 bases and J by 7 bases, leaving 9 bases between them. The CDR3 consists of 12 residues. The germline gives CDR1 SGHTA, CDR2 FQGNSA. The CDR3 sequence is CASSLGTNEQFF. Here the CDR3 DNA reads TGTGCCAGCAGCCTCGGGACTAATGAGCAGTTCTTC.

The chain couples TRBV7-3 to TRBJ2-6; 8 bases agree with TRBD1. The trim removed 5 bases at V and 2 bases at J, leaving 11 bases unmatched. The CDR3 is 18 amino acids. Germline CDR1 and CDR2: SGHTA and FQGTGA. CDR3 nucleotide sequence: TGTGCCAGCAGCCCTCGTTCCACAGGGGGACCTGGGGCCAACGTCCTGACTTTC. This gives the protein CASSPRSTGGPGANVLTF.

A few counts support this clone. The CDR3 DNA reads TGCGCCAGCAGCCAAGATGGTACAGGAGATGAAAAACTGTTTTTT. Its protein is CASSQDGTGDEKLFF. The chain combines TRBV4-1 with TRBJ1-4; D possibly corresponds to TRBD1 (5 bases). The CDR3 consists of 15 residues. Trimming left V 0 bases short and J 6 bases short, with 11 bases between. Looked up from germline, CDR1 is MGHRA and CDR2 is YSYEKL.

The CDR3, as DNA: TGCCGGGGACTAGCATCTTACGAGCAGTACTTC. Residues: CRGLASYEQYF. The rearrangement links TRBV20-1 to TRBJ2-7, with 9 bases that match TRBD2. This CDR3 is built from 11 residues. In germline, CDR1 is DFQATT, CDR2 SNEGSKA (reference sequence).

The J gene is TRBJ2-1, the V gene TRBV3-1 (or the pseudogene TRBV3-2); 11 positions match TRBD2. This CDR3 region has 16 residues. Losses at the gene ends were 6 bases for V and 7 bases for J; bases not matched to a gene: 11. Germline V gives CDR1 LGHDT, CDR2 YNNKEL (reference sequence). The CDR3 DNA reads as TGTGCCAGCAGTCGTACCGGGACTAGCGGATTGAATGAGCAGTTCTTC. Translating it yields CASSRTGTSGLNEQFF.

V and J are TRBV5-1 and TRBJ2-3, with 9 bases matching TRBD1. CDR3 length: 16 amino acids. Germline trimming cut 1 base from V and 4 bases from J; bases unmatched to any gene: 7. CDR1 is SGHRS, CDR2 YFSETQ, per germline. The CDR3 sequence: CASSLWDRDLADTQYF. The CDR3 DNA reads TGCGCCAGCAGCTTGTGGGACAGGGATCTGGCAGATACGCAGTATTTT.

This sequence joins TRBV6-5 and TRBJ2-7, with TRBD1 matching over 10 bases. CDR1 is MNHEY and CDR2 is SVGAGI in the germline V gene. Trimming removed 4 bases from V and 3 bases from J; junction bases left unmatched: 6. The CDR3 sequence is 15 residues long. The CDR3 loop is CASSLTGGEGYEQYF. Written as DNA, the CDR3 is TGTGCCAGCAGTTTGACAGGGGGCGAGGGCTACGAGCAGTACTTC.

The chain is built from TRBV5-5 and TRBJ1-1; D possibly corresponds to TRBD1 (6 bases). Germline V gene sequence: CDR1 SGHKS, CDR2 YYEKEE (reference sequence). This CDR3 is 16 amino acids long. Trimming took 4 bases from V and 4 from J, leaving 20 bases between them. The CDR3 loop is CASSPNKQGSTTEAFF. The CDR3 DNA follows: TGTGCCAGCAGCCCTAACAAACAGGGATCGACCACTGAAGCTTTCTTT.

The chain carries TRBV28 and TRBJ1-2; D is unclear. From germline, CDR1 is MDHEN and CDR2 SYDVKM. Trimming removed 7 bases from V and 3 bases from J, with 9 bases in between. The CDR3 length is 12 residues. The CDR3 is CASMESHYGYTF. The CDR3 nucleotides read TGTGCCAGCATGGAGAGTCACTATGGCTACACCTTC.

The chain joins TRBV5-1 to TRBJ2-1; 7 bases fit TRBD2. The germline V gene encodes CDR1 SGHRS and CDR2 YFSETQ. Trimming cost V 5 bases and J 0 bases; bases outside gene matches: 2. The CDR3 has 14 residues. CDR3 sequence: CASRGGSSYNEQFF. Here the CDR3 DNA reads TGCGCCAGCAGGGGCGGGAGCTCCTACAATGAGCAGTTCTTC.

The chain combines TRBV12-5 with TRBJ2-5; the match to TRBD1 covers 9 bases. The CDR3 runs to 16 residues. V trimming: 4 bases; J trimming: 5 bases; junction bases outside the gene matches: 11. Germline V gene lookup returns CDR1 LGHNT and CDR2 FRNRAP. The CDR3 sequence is CASGSASGTGQETQYF. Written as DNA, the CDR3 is TGTGCTAGTGGTTCCGCTTCCGGGACAGGGCAGGAGACCCAGTACTTC.

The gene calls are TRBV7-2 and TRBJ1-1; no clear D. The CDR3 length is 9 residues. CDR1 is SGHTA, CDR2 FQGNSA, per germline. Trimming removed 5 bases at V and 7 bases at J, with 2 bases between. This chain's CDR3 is CASSREAFF. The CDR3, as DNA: TGTGCCAGCAGCCGTGAAGCTTTCTTT.

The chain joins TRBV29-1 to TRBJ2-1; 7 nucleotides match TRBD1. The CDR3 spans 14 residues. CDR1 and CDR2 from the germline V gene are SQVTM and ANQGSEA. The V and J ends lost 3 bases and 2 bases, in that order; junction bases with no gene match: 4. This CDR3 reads CSVDGTDTYNEQFF. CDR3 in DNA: TGCAGCGTTGACGGGACAGATACCTACAATGAGCAGTTCTTC.

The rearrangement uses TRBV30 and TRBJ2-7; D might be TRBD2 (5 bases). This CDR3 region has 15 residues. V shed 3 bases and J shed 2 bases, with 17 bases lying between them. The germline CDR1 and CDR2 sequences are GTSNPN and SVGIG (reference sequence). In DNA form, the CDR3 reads TGTGCCTGGAGCCCAAGTCGGACTCGGACCTACGAGCAGTACTTC. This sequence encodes CAWSPSRTRTYEQYF. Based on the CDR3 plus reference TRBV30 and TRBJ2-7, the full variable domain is SQTIHQWPATLVQPVGSPLSLECTVEGTSNPNLYWYRQAAGRGLQLLFYSVGIGQISSEVPQNLSASRPQDRQFILSSKKLLLSDSGFYLCAWSPSRTRTYEQYFGPGTRLTVT.

This CDR3 reads CASRLGGRTGELFF. The CDR3 DNA follows: TGTGCCAGCAGACTCGGGGGGCGAACCGGGGAGCTGTTTTTT. V and J are TRBV28 and TRBJ2-2; perhaps TRBD2 as D (7 bases). This CDR3 has 14 residues. CDR1 and CDR2 (germline): MDHEN, SYDVKM. The ends were cut back, 6 bases at V and 5 bases at J, with 13 bases in the middle.

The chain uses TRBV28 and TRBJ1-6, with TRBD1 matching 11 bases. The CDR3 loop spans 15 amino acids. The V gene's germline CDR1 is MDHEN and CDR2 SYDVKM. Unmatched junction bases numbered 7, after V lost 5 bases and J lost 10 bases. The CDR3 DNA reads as TGTGCCAGCAGTCCCGGGGACAGGGGGGGATCACCCCTCCACTTT. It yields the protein CASSPGDRGGSPLHF.

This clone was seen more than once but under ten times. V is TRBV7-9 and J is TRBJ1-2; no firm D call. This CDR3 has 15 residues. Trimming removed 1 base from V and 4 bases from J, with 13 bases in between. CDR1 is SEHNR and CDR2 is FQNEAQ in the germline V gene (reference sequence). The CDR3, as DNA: TGTGCCAGCAGCTTAGTCGCAGGCCCTGGCTATGGCTACACCTTC. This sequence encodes CASSLVAGPGYGYTF.

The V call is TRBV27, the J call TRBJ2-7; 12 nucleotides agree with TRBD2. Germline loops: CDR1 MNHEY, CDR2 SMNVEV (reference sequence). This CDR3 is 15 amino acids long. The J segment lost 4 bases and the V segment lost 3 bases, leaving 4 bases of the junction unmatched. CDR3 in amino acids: CASSFRLAGGYEQYF. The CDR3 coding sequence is TGTGCCAGCAGTTTTAGGCTAGCGGGAGGGTACGAGCAGTACTTC.

CDR3 DNA sequence: TGTGCCAGCAGCTTAGTCCGACCGGACAGGGTTGGCACAGATACGCAGTATTTT. Its protein is CASSLVRPDRVGTDTQYF. The V and J genes are TRBV7-9 and TRBJ2-3; 8 nucleotides line up with TRBD1. This CDR3 has 18 residues. Germline V gene sequence: CDR1 SEHNR, CDR2 FQNEAQ (reference sequence). Trimming took 1 base from V and 1 from J; bases not matched to a gene: 10.

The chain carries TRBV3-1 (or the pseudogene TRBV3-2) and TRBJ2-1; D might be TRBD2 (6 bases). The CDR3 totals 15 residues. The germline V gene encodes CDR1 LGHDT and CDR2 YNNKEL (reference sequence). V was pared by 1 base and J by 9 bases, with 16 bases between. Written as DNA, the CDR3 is TGTGCCAGCAGCCAAGGGACGAGCGGGTTCGGTGAGCAGTTCTTC. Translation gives CASSQGTSGFGEQFF.

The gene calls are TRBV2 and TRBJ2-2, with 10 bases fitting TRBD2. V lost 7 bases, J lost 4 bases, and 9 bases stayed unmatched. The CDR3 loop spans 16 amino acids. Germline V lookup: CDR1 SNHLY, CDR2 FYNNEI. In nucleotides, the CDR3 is TGTGCCAGCACCCTCCTAGCGGGAGCGGGCACCGGGGAGCTGTTTTTT. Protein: CASTLLAGAGTGELFF.

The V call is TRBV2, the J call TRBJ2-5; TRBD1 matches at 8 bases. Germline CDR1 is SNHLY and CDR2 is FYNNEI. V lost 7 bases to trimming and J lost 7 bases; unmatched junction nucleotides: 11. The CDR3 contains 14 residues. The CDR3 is CASTRQGIGGTQYF. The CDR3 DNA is TGTGCCAGCACTCGACAGGGGATTGGAGGGACCCAGTACTTC.

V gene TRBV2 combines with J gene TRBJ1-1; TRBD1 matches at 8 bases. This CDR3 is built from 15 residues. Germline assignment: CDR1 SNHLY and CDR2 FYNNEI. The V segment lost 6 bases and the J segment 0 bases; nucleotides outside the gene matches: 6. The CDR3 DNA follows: TGTGCCAGCAGGGCTAGACAGGGGCTGAACACTGAAGCTTTCTTT. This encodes CASRARQGLNTEAFF.

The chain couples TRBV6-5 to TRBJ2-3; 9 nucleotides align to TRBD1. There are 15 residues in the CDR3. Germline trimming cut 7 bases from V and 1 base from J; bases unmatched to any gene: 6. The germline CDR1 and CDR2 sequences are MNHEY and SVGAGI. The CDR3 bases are TGTGCCAGCATTAAGGACAGGGGAGGCACAGATACGCAGTATTTT. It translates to CASIKDRGGTDTQYF.

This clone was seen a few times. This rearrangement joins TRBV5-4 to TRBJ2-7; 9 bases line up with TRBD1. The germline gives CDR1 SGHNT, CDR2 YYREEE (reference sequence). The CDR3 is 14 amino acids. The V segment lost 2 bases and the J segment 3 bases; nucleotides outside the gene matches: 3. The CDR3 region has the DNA TGTGCCAGCAGCTTCGCGGGACAGGGCTACGAGCAGTACTTC. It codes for CASSFAGQGYEQYF.

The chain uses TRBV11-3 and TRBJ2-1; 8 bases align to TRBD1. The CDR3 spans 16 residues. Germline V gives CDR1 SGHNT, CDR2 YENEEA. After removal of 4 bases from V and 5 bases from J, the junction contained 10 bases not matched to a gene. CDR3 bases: TGTGCCAGCAGCTCCTCGACAGGGGCAGGTAACAATGAGCAGTTCTTC. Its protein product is CASSSSTGAGNNEQFF.

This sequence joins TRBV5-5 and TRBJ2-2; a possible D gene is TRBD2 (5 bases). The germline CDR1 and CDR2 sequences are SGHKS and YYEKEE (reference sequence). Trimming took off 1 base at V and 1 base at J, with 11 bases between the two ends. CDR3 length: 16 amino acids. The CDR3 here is CASSLYGGGNTGELFF. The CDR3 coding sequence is TGTGCCAGCAGCTTGTATGGAGGCGGGAACACCGGGGAGCTGTTTTTT.

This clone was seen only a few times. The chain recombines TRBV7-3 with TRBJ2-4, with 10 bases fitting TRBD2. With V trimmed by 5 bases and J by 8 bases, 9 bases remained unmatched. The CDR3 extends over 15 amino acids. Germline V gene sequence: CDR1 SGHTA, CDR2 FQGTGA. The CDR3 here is CASSPVAGGVDIQYF. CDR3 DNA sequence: TGTGCCAGCAGCCCAGTAGCGGGAGGAGTAGACATTCAGTACTTC.

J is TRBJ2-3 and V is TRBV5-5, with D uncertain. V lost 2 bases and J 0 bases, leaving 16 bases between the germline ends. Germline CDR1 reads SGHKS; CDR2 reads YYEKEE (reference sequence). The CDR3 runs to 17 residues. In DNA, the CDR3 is TGTGCCAGCAGCTTAGGTTCTCAGCGAGCTAGCACAGATACGCAGTATTTT. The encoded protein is CASSLGSQRASTDTQYF.